The 10 T cell receptor beta chains presented below share a single source sample, sequenced in a study of blood T cell repertoires in COVID-19. Clones were sequenced by immunoSEQ multiplex PCR, and TCRdb holds only the in-frame ones, with some missing. Here the sample spans 150,000 to 170,000 clones, 83% being singletons. Sequencing input: peripheral blood. The receptors stem from a woman aged 55-70 years with COVID-19, enrolled during active disease.

The V and J genes are TRBV7-2 and TRBJ1-6, with D possibly TRBD1 on 5 matching bases. Germline assignment: CDR1 SGHTA and CDR2 FQGNSA. The CDR3 spans 14 residues. Trimming took off 6 bases at V and 9 bases at J, with 15 bases between the two ends. The CDR3 bases are TGTGCCAGCAGGGGGCAGGGATTGAGTTCACCCCTCCACTTT. It encodes CASRGQGLSSPLHF.

This chain joins TRBV27 and TRBJ1-1; 7 bases agree with TRBD1. The CDR3 length is 14 residues. After removal of 8 bases from V and 1 base from J, the junction contained 7 bases not matched to a gene. The germline gives CDR1 MNHEY, CDR2 SMNVEV (reference sequence). CDR3: CASSRTGTNTEAFF. As DNA, the CDR3 is TGTGCCAGCTCCAGGACAGGTACGAACACTGAAGCTTTCTTT.

The chain links TRBV9 to TRBJ2-1, with TRBD2 identical over 12 bases. Germline loops: CDR1 SGDLS, CDR2 YYNGEE. Trimming at V came to 4 bases and at J to 9 bases, leaving 14 bases not matched to a gene. CDR3 size: 17 residues. The CDR3 spells CASSMPPRLAGDPEQFF. The DNA for the CDR3 is TGTGCCAGCAGCATGCCCCCCCGACTAGCGGGAGATCCTGAGCAGTTCTTC.

This chain joins TRBV5-1 and TRBJ1-1; possibly TRBD1 for D (5 bases). This CDR3 has 13 residues. Germline CDR1 reads SGHRS; CDR2 reads YFSETQ. V gave up 4 bases and J gave up 5 bases, with 12 bases separating them. CDR3 residues: CASSPREATEAFF. The CDR3 nucleotides read TGCGCCAGCAGCCCCAGGGAGGCGACTGAAGCTTTCTTT.

The chain links TRBV5-6 to TRBJ1-6, with D possibly matching TRBD1 (5 bases). Trimming pared 4 bases from V and 7 bases from J, leaving 15 bases between. The CDR3 has 15 amino acids. CDR1 is SGHDT and CDR2 is YYEEEE in the germline V gene. CDR3: CASSTRPAGNSPLHF. Here the CDR3 DNA reads TGTGCCAGCAGCACGCGGCCGGCAGGGAATTCACCCCTCCACTTT.

This chain joins TRBV12-3 or TRBV12-4 and TRBJ1-3; tentatively, D is TRBD1 (6 bases). The CDR3 sequence is 13 residues long. With 6 bases removed from V and 8 bases from J, the gap between germline ends came to 14 bases. CDR3 in amino acids: CASRPGASDTIYF. CDR3 nucleotide sequence: TGTGCCAGCAGGCCAGGGGCATCCGACACCATATATTTT.

J is TRBJ2-1 and V is TRBV5-1; 12 positions match TRBD2. This CDR3 comprises 16 residues. The V gene end was trimmed by 2 bases and the J gene end by 10 bases; junction bases not matched to a gene: 10. CDR1 is SGHRS and CDR2 is YFSETQ in the germline V gene. CDR3 in DNA: TGCGCCAGCAGCTTACTCGGGGGACTAGCGGGTGACGAGCAGTTCTTC. It translates to CASSLLGGLAGDEQFF.

The J gene is TRBJ1-1, the V gene TRBV3-1 (or the pseudogene TRBV3-2); D gene ambiguous. V lost 4 bases to trimming and J lost 2 bases, with 11 bases between them. This CDR3 has 14 residues. Germline V gene data show CDR1 as LGHDT and CDR2 as YNNKEL (reference sequence). The CDR3 region is CASSRGRGNTEAFF. The CDR3 bases are TGTGCCAGCAGCCGCGGACGGGGTAACACTGAAGCTTTCTTT.

The chain combines TRBV2 with TRBJ1-5; D might be TRBD1 (5 bases). In germline, CDR1 is SNHLY, CDR2 FYNNEI. The CDR3 consists of 15 residues. V lost 6 bases, J lost 5 bases, and 17 bases lay in between. CDR3 sequence: CASRLTGQVDQPQHF. The CDR3 DNA reads TGTGCCAGCAGGTTAACAGGCCAGGTAGATCAGCCCCAGCATTTT.

The chain is built from TRBV18 and TRBJ1-5, with D unresolved. V was trimmed by 5 bases and J by 0 bases, leaving 5 bases between them. Germline V gene lookup returns CDR1 KGHSH and CDR2 LQKENI. The CDR3 is 13 residues long. The CDR3 spells CASSAYSNQPQHF. The DNA of the CDR3 is TGTGCCAGCTCAGCCTATAGCAATCAGCCCCAGCATTTT.